This record concerns one T cell receptor (beta chain) sequence. The data derive from a study of cytomegalovirus exposure and HLA in healthy donors. The PCR used 60 Vbeta and 13 Jbeta primers. TCRdb's table, derived via immunoSEQ multiplex PCR, lists solely in-frame clones and lacks some. Among some 190,000 clones listed, roughly 77% were seen once. Deletions cut 0 bases from V and 0 bases from J, with 10 bases between. CDR1 is SGHDT and CDR2 is YYEEEE in the germline V gene. The CDR3 covers 15 residues. The rearrangement uses TRBV5-6 and TRBJ2-7; no clear D. The TCR sequence derives from a woman under 40 in good health and CMV-seropositive. The material sequenced was PBMCs. DNA for the CDR3: TGTGCCAGCAGCTTGGTTGGGCGTCACTCCTACGAGCAGTACTTC. It specifies CASSLVGRHSYEQYF.